This TCR beta chain originates from a study of monozygotic twins with inflammatory bowel disease. The study subjected TCRalpha and TCRbeta cDNA to two nested PCRs of 16 and 9 cycles. Reanalyzing the 5' RACE reads, TCRdb keeps one entry per CDR3 protein, without DNA. This table holds fewer than 200,000 distinct CDR3 sequences. CDR1 and CDR2 (germline): LNHDA, SQIVND (reference sequence). The CDR3 extends over 14 amino acids. This TCR derives from a human donor with ulcerative colitis or Crohn's disease, or a healthy co-twin of an affected twin (not recorded which). The chain combines TRBV19 with TRBJ2-1. The sequenced material came from blood. CDR3 loop: CASSIMGNYNEQFF.